This T cell receptor (beta chain) came from a study of T cell responses to AZD1222 COVID-19 vaccine. Study in general: Some second doses came at about 4 weeks and others at about 12 weeks; these were pooled.

Only in-frame clones appear in the TCRdb table, and some are missing; sequencing was by immunoSEQ multiplex PCR. The data show about 130,000 clones, about 85% seen once. V shed 2 bases, J shed 1 base, and the junction held 4 bases outside the gene matches. Per germline, CDR1 SGHAT and CDR2 FQNNGV. This CDR3 is built from 15 residues. This material consisted of peripheral blood, taken on day 0 of AZD1222 vaccination. V usage is TRBV11-2 and J usage is TRBJ1-1; TRBD1 matches at 7 bases. The source is an adult in good health. The CDR3 here is CASSLNRGRNTEAFF. The CDR3 nucleotides read TGTGCCAGCAGCTTAAACAGGGGACGGAACACTGAAGCTTTCTTT.